A selection of T cell receptor beta chains follows, all from one sample in a study of blood T cell repertoires in COVID-19. TCRdb's copy holds only in-frame clones and misses some; the assay was immunoSEQ multiplex PCR. The sample shows 200,000 to 250,000 clones, approximately 80% of them seen only once. Sequencing was performed on peripheral blood. Receptors were obtained from a woman in her sixties or seventies with active or convalescent COVID-19. CDR3s leave out the opening cysteine and the closing phenylalanine or tryptophan. Fields, in order: D gene, V gene, clone size, CDR3 protein. D genes are given only for firm matches. The size of a clone is reported for some rows only, either as once, few or many, or as a class for expanded clones.

d_gene: .
v_gene: TRBV5-6
abundance: once
CDR3aa: ASSLAVVADTQY

d_gene: .
v_gene: TRBV18
abundance: .
CDR3aa: ASSPTTGQPQH

d_gene: TRBD1
v_gene: TRBV6-5
abundance: .
CDR3aa: ASRAGTGAYNEQF

d_gene: .
v_gene: TRBV27
abundance: .
CDR3aa: ASNPLEGSTDTQY

d_gene: TRBD2
v_gene: TRBV11-2
abundance: .
CDR3aa: ASSLGLAGGWTDTQY

d_gene: .
v_gene: TRBV29-1
abundance: .
CDR3aa: SAGGHQTTEAF

d_gene: TRBD2
v_gene: TRBV6-2/TRBV6-3
abundance: .
CDR3aa: ASSYRGLAGGYNEQF

d_gene: .
v_gene: TRBV6-1
abundance: .
CDR3aa: ASSEFPYPEAF

d_gene: .
v_gene: TRBV6-5
abundance: .
CDR3aa: ASSFHREGGYT

d_gene: TRBD2
v_gene: TRBV25-1
abundance: .
CDR3aa: ASSETDLETSGRGEQF

d_gene: .
v_gene: TRBV7-2
abundance: once
CDR3aa: ASSLRGSQPQH

d_gene: .
v_gene: TRBV29-1
abundance: .
CDR3aa: SVGRYGYT

d_gene: .
v_gene: TRBV5-1
abundance: .
CDR3aa: ASSLRVWYNEQF

d_gene: TRBD1
v_gene: TRBV5-5
abundance: .
CDR3aa: ASSLEGTAYGYT

d_gene: .
v_gene: TRBV7-2
abundance: .
CDR3aa: ASSTAQGLGGETQY

d_gene: .
v_gene: TRBV9
abundance: .
CDR3aa: ASSSRRGEQY

d_gene: TRBD1
v_gene: TRBV5-1
abundance: .
CDR3aa: ASSLPLQGASSGYT

d_gene: .
v_gene: TRBV11-2
abundance: .
CDR3aa: ASSFPSETGTRPF

d_gene: .
v_gene: TRBV2
abundance: .
CDR3aa: ASNPIRYSPLH

d_gene: TRBD1
v_gene: TRBV5-6
abundance: once
CDR3aa: ASSLQGAVNYGYT

d_gene: TRBD2
v_gene: TRBV9
abundance: few
CDR3aa: ASSVVGLAATDTQY

d_gene: .
v_gene: TRBV7-8
abundance: once
CDR3aa: ASSLVDRRWGNQPQH

d_gene: TRBD2
v_gene: TRBV3-1/TRBV3-2
abundance: .
CDR3aa: ASSYGGGADTQY

d_gene: TRBD1
v_gene: TRBV6-5
abundance: .
CDR3aa: ASTKVTGGSSEAF

d_gene: .
v_gene: TRBV27
abundance: .
CDR3aa: ASSLRTTPTGELF

d_gene: TRBD1
v_gene: TRBV5-4
abundance: few
CDR3aa: ASSLVGQSYNEQF

d_gene: TRBD2
v_gene: TRBV28
abundance: .
CDR3aa: ASSLSSGGRDEQF

d_gene: TRBD1
v_gene: TRBV5-1
abundance: few
CDR3aa: ASSLAGTADYEQY

d_gene: TRBD1
v_gene: TRBV9
abundance: .
CDR3aa: ASSVDRAGGVGYT

d_gene: TRBD1
v_gene: TRBV5-1
abundance: .
CDR3aa: ASSWTGGEGYT

d_gene: TRBD1
v_gene: TRBV27
abundance: .
CDR3aa: ASSLLGTVPPSSYNEQF

d_gene: TRBD1
v_gene: TRBV5-1
abundance: .
CDR3aa: ASSWGQGVGNTEAF

d_gene: TRBD2
v_gene: TRBV27
abundance: .
CDR3aa: ASSLYVGGPFTGELF

d_gene: .
v_gene: TRBV3-1/TRBV3-2
abundance: once
CDR3aa: ASRARNNEQF

d_gene: .
v_gene: TRBV7-2
abundance: .
CDR3aa: ASSAYGPGDGYT

d_gene: .
v_gene: TRBV3-1/TRBV3-2
abundance: .
CDR3aa: ASSLGVLVYEQY

d_gene: .
v_gene: TRBV27
abundance: .
CDR3aa: ASRLWGGIDNEQF

d_gene: TRBD1
v_gene: TRBV4-1
abundance: .
CDR3aa: ASSQGLLQGVGETQY

d_gene: TRBD1
v_gene: TRBV28
abundance: .
CDR3aa: ASSLPLRTGTDTQY

d_gene: TRBD1
v_gene: TRBV29-1
abundance: .
CDR3aa: SVAAIRRGQGGRTEAF

d_gene: TRBD1
v_gene: TRBV19
abundance: .
CDR3aa: ASSTGQAVAEAF

d_gene: .
v_gene: TRBV4-2
abundance: .
CDR3aa: ASRQRGRAREKLF

d_gene: .
v_gene: TRBV5-1
abundance: .
CDR3aa: ASSLGSGEYNEQF

d_gene: TRBD1
v_gene: TRBV7-9
abundance: .
CDR3aa: ASSLTGQGASYTEAF

d_gene: .
v_gene: TRBV19
abundance: .
CDR3aa: ASSLGWETAF

d_gene: .
v_gene: TRBV24-1
abundance: .
CDR3aa: ATRQEPNTEAF

d_gene: .
v_gene: TRBV5-1
abundance: .
CDR3aa: ASSLQYNSYNEQF

d_gene: .
v_gene: TRBV19
abundance: .
CDR3aa: ASSPRDNHYGYT

d_gene: .
v_gene: TRBV6-5
abundance: few
CDR3aa: ASSRGDYGYT

d_gene: .
v_gene: TRBV18
abundance: .
CDR3aa: ASSLPTLETQY

d_gene: .
v_gene: TRBV29-1
abundance: .
CDR3aa: SVDGLVSTDTQY

d_gene: TRBD1
v_gene: TRBV7-9
abundance: .
CDR3aa: ASSSDRDTEAF

d_gene: TRBD2
v_gene: TRBV6-2/TRBV6-3
abundance: .
CDR3aa: ASSDLAGVAKNIQY

d_gene: .
v_gene: TRBV21-1
abundance: .
CDR3aa: ASSIRQRTLYNEQF

d_gene: .
v_gene: TRBV12-5
abundance: .
CDR3aa: ASGSGAGVIYNEQF

d_gene: .
v_gene: TRBV7-9
abundance: few
CDR3aa: ASSFNLANDEQF

d_gene: TRBD2
v_gene: TRBV7-2
abundance: .
CDR3aa: ASSLRAGGPTDTQY